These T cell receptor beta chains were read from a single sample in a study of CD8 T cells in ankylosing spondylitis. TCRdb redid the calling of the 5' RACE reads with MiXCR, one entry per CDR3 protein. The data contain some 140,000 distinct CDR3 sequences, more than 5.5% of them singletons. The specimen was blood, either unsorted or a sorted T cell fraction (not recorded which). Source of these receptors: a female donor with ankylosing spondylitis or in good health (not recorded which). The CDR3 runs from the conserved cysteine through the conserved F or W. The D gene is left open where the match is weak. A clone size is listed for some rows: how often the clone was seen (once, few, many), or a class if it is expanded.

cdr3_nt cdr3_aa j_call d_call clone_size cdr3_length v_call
TGTGCCAGCCCACCAGTGGGCCAGCCAAACTATGGCTACACCTTC CASPPVGQPNYGYTF TRBJ1-2 - - 15 TRBV18
TGCGCCAGCTGCCTACAGGGAAACACTGAAGCTTTCTTT CASCLQGNTEAFF TRBJ1-1 - many 13 TRBV5-1
TGTGCCATCGCCAGACAGGGACACTATGGCTACACCTTC CAIARQGHYGYTF TRBJ1-2 TRBD1 many 13 TRBV10-3
TGCAGCGTTGAAGATGTAGGGAACTATGGCTACACCTTC CSVEDVGNYGYTF TRBJ1-2 - many 13 TRBV29-1
TGTGCGAGCCAGCCCGGGACAGGGGGCGCCGGGGGCTACACCTTC CASQPGTGGAGGYTF TRBJ1-2 TRBD1 many 15 TRBV6-5
TGTGCCAGCAGCTTAGCAGTTGCCAATGAGCAGTTCTTC CASSLAVANEQFF TRBJ2-1 - - 13 TRBV7-6
TGTGCCAGCAGCCGGAGCAAGAGGGGAAATGAGCAGTTCTTC CASSRSKRGNEQFF TRBJ2-1 - many 14 TRBV3-1
TGCGCCAGCAGCTTCGAGGGGAGCTCCTACAATGAGCAGTTCTTC CASSFEGSSYNEQFF TRBJ2-1 - many 15 TRBV5-1
TGTGCCAGCAGCTTCGGTGGGCTGAATTATGGCTACACCTTC CASSFGGLNYGYTF TRBJ1-2 - - 14 TRBV7-6
TGCAGCGTCCCTAGCGGGGGTCTCAACACCGGGGAGCTGTTTTTT CSVPSGGLNTGELFF TRBJ2-2 TRBD2 many 15 TRBV29-1
TGTGCCAGCAGCATCCAACTAGCGGGGAACACAGATACGCAGTATTTT CASSIQLAGNTDTQYF TRBJ2-3 TRBD2 - 16 TRBV9
TGTGCCAGCAGCTCGCGGGCTCTCTCTGGAAACACCATATATTTT CASSSRALSGNTIYF TRBJ1-3 - many 15 TRBV7-2
TGCAGCGTTGAGTTGAGTTACGAGCAGTACTTC CSVELSYEQYF TRBJ2-7 - few 11 TRBV29-1
TGCAGTGCAACCCAAACTAGCGAATCCACAGATACGCAGTATTTT CSATQTSESTDTQYF TRBJ2-3 TRBD2 many 15 TRBV20-1
TGTGCCAGCAGCTCCGGGACTTCCTGGGGTTACAATGAGCAGTTCTTC CASSSGTSWGYNEQFF TRBJ2-1 - many 16 TRBV5-6
TGTGCCAGCAACTCGCAGGGCATGGGAAAGCAGTACTTC CASNSQGMGKQYF TRBJ2-7 - many 13 TRBV28
TGCGCCAGCAGCTTGGTAAGGGGAGAGACCCAGTACTTC CASSLVRGETQYF TRBJ2-5 - many 13 TRBV5-1
TGCAGTGCTAGAGGGACCCCGGGAGGCAATGAGCAGTTCTTC CSARGTPGGNEQFF TRBJ2-1 TRBD2 many 14 TRBV20-1
TGCAGTGCTAGAGCTGACATGAACACTGAAGCTTTCTTT CSARADMNTEAFF TRBJ1-1 - many 13 TRBV20-1
TGTGCCAGCAGCGTAGAAGCAGGCACAGATACGCAGTATTTT CASSVEAGTDTQYF TRBJ2-3 - - 14 TRBV9
TGTGCCAGCAGCCCCCGGGCACTAGCCTACGAGCAGTACTTC CASSPRALAYEQYF TRBJ2-7 - - 14 TRBV12-3/TRBV12-4
TGTGCCAGCAGCTTAACGGACGGTAATTCACCCCTCCACTTT CASSLTDGNSPLHF TRBJ1-6 - many 14 TRBV11-2
TGTGCCAGCACCACCGGGACAGGGGGATACAATGAGCAGTTCTTC CASTTGTGGYNEQFF TRBJ2-1 TRBD1 many 15 TRBV7-8
TGTGCCAGCAGCTCCTGGGTCCCGAACTGGGTAGAGACCCAGTACTTC CASSSWVPNWVETQYF TRBJ2-5 - many 16 TRBV5-6
TGTGCCAGCAGCTCGAGGATATCTGAAGCTTTCTTT CASSSRISEAFF TRBJ1-1 - many 12 TRBV7-2
TGTGCCAGCAGCTTAATGACAGGGTCCTCTCATCCTGGGGCCAACGTCCTGACTTTC CASSLMTGSSHPGANVLTF TRBJ2-6 TRBD1 many 19 TRBV7-3
TGTGCCAGCAGTTATCCTCAGTACACCGGGGAGCTGTTTTTT CASSYPQYTGELFF TRBJ2-2 - - 14 TRBV6-2/TRBV6-3
TGCGCCAGCAGCCCCGGGGGTTACTCCTACAATGAGCAGTTCTTC CASSPGGYSYNEQFF TRBJ2-1 - many 15 TRBV5-1
TGTGCCACGCATCACGCCCGGGCAGGGTATGGCTATGGCTACACCTTC CATHHARAGYGYGYTF TRBJ1-2 - many 16 TRBV6-1
TGCGCCAGCAGGGGACAGGGGGATACTGAAGCTTTCTTT CASRGQGDTEAFF TRBJ1-1 TRBD1 - 13 TRBV4-3
TGTGCCACCGGCCCCACTAATGAAAAACTGTTTTTT CATGPTNEKLFF TRBJ1-4 - many 12 TRBV7-3
TGTGCCAGCAGCCAAGGGGAATCTAGGGATGAAAAACTGTTTTTT CASSQGESRDEKLFF TRBJ1-4 - many 15 TRBV4-2
TGCAGCGTTGGGCAGGGCAGTACCGGGGAGCTGTTTTTT CSVGQGSTGELFF TRBJ2-2 - many 13 TRBV29-1
TGTGCCATCAGTGATGGCGGGCATAACACCGGGGAGCTGTTTTTT CAISDGGHNTGELFF TRBJ2-2 - many 15 TRBV10-3
TGTGCCAGCAGCTTAATGGGTCGGGGGAGCCTTCGCACAGATACGCAGTATTTT CASSLMGRGSLRTDTQYF TRBJ2-3 - - 18 TRBV7-9
TGCAGCGTTAAACAGGGGGCCGGAGATACGCAGTATTTT CSVKQGAGDTQYF TRBJ2-3 TRBD1 many 13 TRBV29-1
TGTGCCAGTAGCCCTGGTCTCGGGGGGGAAACCTACGAGCAGTACTTC CASSPGLGGETYEQYF TRBJ2-7 TRBD2 many 16 TRBV9
TGTGCCATCAGCAGGGACGTTATATCCGGGGAGCTGTTTTTT CAISRDVISGELFF TRBJ2-2 - many 14 TRBV10-3
TGCGCCAGCCAAGTGGGCCTCGGGGAAAAACTGTTTTTT CASQVGLGEKLFF TRBJ1-4 - many 13 TRBV5-1
TGTGCCAGCAGTGACCAGCCCACACCGACTAGCCCCATTCAGTTC CASSDQPTPTSPIQF TRBJ2-1 TRBD2 many 15 TRBV6-4
TGTGCCAGCACCATGGTGGGGGACACTGAAGCTTTCTTT CASTMVGDTEAFF TRBJ1-1 - many 13 TRBV28
TGCGCCAGCACGGAAGGTCCAGGGGGTAATTCACCCCTCCACTTT CASTEGPGGNSPLHF TRBJ1-6 TRBD1 many 15 TRBV5-1
TGTGCCAGCACCCTACAACACGGAGGAGGGAACTATGGCTACACCTTC CASTLQHGGGNYGYTF TRBJ1-2 - many 16 TRBV6-1
TGTGCCAGCAGCCAAGTGACGCGGGCATACACCTACAATGAGCAGTTCTTC CASSQVTRAYTYNEQFF TRBJ2-1 - many 17 TRBV14
TGCAGTGCTAGCCCCTCGGTTGGCTACACCTTC CSASPSVGYTF TRBJ1-2 - many 11 TRBV20-1
TGTGCCAGCAGCTTGGGGCGGGGGAACACTGAAGCTTTCTTT CASSLGRGNTEAFF TRBJ1-1 - many 14 TRBV7-2
TGTGCCAGCATCCGCTACGGTGCAGGGGGCACGGATACGCAGTATTTT CASIRYGAGGTDTQYF TRBJ2-3 TRBD1 many 16 TRBV27